This T cell receptor beta chain was retrieved from a study of response to subunit inactivated influenza vaccine. TCRdb reprocessed the RT-PCR reads via MiXCR and lists one record per CDR3 protein. This sample carries some 150,000 distinct CDR3 sequences, approximately 12% of them seen once, and the ten largest clones take about 29%. Germline V gene data show CDR1 as MGHDK and CDR2 as SYGVNS. Trimming shortened V by 5 bases and J by 7 bases, and 15 bases separated the two germline ends. CDR3 size: 13 residues. This clonotype has just a few counts. A further study also used this sample, focusing on T cells expressing NK-cell markers. That work adds: TCR beta cDNA was made by 5'RACE template switching with UMIs. Researchers got TCR beta repertoires out of sorted CD3+CD56+NKG2C+, CD3+CD56+NKG2C- and CD3+CD56-NKG2C+ T cells. Within the sequenced cohort of eight donors, seven exhibited HCMV seropositivity and one was seronegative. In several experiments, sorting was confined to alpha-beta TCR T cells through use of an anti-gamma-delta TCR antibody. In four donors, these clonotypes also led the CD3+CD56-NKG2C+ fraction.

This sequence joins TRBV25-1 and TRBJ2-7; D may be TRBD1 (5 bases). The starting material was CD8+ T cells sorted from PBMCs, obtained less than 13 days after vaccination. The TCR originated in a man over 45 who received an inactivated influenza vaccine. The CDR3 region has the DNA TGTGCCAGCAGTCCAAGGACACGGCAGGAGCAGTACTTC. It translates to CASSPRTRQEQYF.